This TCR beta chain came from a study of early T cells in non-severe SARS-CoV-2 infection. Study context: Sequenced bulk RNA came from whole blood that was unsorted, and chains were unpaired.

Study-wide points: Comparison of clonotypes with VDJdb favored anti-spike CD8 responses while missing private and CD4 specificities.

The library protocol tagged individual cDNA molecules with unique molecular identifiers. Each CDR3 protein is one row after TCRdb ran MiXCR on the 5' RACE reads. The sample carries about 55,000 distinct CDR3 sequences, 9.5% to 15% recorded once. This clonotype was detected a few times. The target antigen is unknown. The clonotype comes from an adult who was a healthcare worker with PCR-confirmed SARS-CoV-2 infection or an uninfected control (not recorded which). Sequencing input: whole blood.

The CDR3: CASSPDPPGTGELFF. In nucleotides, the CDR3 is TGTGCCAGCAGTCCGGACCCTCCGGGGACCGGGGAGCTGTTTTTT. The rearrangement joins TRBV27 to TRBJ2-2, with TRBD2 as a possible D gene (5 bases). The CDR3 extends over 15 amino acids. Germline CDR1 and CDR2: MNHEY and SMNVEV (reference sequence). With 5 bases removed from V and 5 bases from J, the gap between germline ends came to 15 bases.